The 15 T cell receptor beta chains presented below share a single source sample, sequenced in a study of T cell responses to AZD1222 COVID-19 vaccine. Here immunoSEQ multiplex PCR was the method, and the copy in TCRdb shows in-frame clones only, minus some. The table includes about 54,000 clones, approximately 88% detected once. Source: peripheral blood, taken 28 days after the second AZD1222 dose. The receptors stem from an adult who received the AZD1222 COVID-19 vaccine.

DNA of the CDR3: TGCAGTGCTAGTCCGGCTAGCGGGGAATACTACAATGAGCAGTTCTTC. As protein: CSASPASGEYYNEQFF. The rearrangement links TRBV20-1 to TRBJ2-1, with 9 bases aligning to TRBD2. Germline V lookup: CDR1 DFQATT, CDR2 SNEGSKA (reference sequence). CDR3 length equals 16 residues. Trimming took 3 bases from V and 3 from J; bases not matched to a gene: 9.

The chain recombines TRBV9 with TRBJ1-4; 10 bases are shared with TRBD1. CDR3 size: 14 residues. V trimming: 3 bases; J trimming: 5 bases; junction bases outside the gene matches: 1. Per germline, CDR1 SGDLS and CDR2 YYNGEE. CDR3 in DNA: TGTGCCAGCAGCGCGGGACAGGGGAATGAAAAACTGTTTTTT. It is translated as CASSAGQGNEKLFF.

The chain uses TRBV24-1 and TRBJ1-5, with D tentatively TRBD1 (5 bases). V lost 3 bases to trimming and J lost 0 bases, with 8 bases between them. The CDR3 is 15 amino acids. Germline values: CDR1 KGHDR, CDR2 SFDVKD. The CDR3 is CATSDTTVSNQPQHF. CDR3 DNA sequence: TGTGCCACCAGTGATACGACAGTTAGCAATCAGCCCCAGCATTTT.

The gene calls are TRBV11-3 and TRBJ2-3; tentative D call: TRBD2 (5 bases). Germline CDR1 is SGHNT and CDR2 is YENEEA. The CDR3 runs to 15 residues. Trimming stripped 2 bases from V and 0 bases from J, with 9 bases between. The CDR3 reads CASSLRTGSTDTQYF. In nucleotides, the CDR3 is TGTGCCAGCAGCTTAAGGACGGGGAGCACAGATACGCAGTATTTT.

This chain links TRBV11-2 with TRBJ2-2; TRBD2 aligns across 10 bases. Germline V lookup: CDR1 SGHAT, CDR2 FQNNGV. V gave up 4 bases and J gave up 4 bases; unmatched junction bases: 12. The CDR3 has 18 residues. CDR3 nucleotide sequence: TGTGCCAGCAGCTCCCCCCGTGGACTAGCGGAGGGCACCGGGGAGCTGTTTTTT. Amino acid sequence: CASSSPRGLAEGTGELFF.

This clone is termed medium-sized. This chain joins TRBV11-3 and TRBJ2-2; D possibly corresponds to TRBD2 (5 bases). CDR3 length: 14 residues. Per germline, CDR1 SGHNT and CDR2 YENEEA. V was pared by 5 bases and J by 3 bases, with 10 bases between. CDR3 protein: CASSPRGYTGELFF. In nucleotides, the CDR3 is TGTGCCAGCAGCCCCCGGGGATACACCGGGGAGCTGTTTTTT.

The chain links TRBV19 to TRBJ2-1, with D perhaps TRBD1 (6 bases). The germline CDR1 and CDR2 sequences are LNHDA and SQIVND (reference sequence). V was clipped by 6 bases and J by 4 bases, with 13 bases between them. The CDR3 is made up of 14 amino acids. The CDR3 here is CASSPTGSYNEQFF. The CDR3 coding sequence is TGTGCCAGTAGCCCGACAGGTTCTTACAATGAGCAGTTCTTC.

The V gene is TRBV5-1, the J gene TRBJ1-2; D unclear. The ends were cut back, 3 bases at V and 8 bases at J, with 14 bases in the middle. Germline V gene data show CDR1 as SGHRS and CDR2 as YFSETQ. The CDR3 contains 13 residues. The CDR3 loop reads CASSSLLGRGYTF. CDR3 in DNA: TGCGCCAGCAGCTCGCTTTTGGGTAGGGGCTACACCTTC.

CDR3 protein: CASSLTGSYGYTF. DNA of the CDR3: TGTGCCAGCAGTTTGACAGGGAGCTATGGCTACACCTTC. The chain links TRBV2 to TRBJ1-2, with TRBD1 matching over 7 bases. Germline trimming cut 5 bases from V and 4 bases from J; bases unmatched to any gene: 4. Germline V gene sequence: CDR1 SNHLY, CDR2 FYNNEI. The CDR3 spans 13 residues.

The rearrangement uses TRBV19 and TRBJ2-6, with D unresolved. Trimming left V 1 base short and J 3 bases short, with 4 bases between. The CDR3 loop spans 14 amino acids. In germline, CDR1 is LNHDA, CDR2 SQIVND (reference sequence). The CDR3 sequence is CASSIGRGANVLTF. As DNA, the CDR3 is TGTGCCAGTAGTATAGGACGTGGGGCCAACGTCCTGACTTTC.

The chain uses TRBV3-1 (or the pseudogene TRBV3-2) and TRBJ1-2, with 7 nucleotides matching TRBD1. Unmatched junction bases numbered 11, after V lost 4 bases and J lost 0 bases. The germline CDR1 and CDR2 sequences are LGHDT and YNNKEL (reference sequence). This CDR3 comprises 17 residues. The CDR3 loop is CASSRPDRVGPNYGYTF. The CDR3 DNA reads TGTGCCAGCAGCCGCCCCGACAGGGTAGGTCCTAACTATGGCTACACCTTC.

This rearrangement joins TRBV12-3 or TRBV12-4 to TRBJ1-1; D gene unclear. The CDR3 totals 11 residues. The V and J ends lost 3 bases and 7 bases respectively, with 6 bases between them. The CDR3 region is CASSLRVEAFF. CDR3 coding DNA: TGTGCCAGCAGTTTGAGAGTTGAAGCTTTCTTT.

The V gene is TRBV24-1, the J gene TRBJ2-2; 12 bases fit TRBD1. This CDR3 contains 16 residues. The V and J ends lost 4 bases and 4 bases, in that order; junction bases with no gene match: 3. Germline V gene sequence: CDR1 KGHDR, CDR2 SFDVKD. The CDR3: CATSDRDRGPTGELFF. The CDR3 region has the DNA TGTGCCACCAGTGACCGGGACAGGGGGCCCACCGGGGAGCTGTTTTTT.

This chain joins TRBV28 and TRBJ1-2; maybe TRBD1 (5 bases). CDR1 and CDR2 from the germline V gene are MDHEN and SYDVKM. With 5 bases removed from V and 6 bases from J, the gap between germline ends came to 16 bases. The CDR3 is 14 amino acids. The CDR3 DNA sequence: TGTGCCAGCAGTCCCCAACAGGAAGGAAATGGCTACACCTTC. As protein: CASSPQQEGNGYTF.

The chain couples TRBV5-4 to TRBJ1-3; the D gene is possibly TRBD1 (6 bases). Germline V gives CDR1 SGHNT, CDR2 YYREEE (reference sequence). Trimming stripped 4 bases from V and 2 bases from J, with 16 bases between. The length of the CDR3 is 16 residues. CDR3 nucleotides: TGTGCCAGCAGCCCGACCGAGGGGGGAGCTGGAAACACCATATATTTT. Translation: CASSPTEGGAGNTIYF.